These T cell receptor beta chains were read from a single sample in a study of T cell responses to AZD1222 COVID-19 vaccine. TCRdb keeps only in-frame clones here, not all; method: immunoSEQ multiplex PCR. The table shows about 120,000 clones, with about 89% occurring only once. The sample in question was peripheral blood, obtained on day 0 of AZD1222 vaccination. These receptors were collected from an adult in good health. The CDR3 runs from the conserved cysteine through the conserved F or W. A D gene is named only where the DNA matches it firmly. A clone size is listed for some rows: how often the clone was seen (once, few, many), or a class if it is expanded.

D gene,clone size,V gene,J gene,CDR3 protein,CDR3 DNA
.,.,TRBV19,TRBJ1-2,CASSIEGTELYGYTF,TGTGCCAGTAGTATAGAAGGGACGGAGCTCTATGGCTACACCTTC
.,.,TRBV1,TRBJ1-6,CTSSQDCSASPLHF,TGCACCAGCAGCCAAGATTGCTCCGCCTCACCCCTCCACTTT
.,.,TRBV29-1,TRBJ2-4,CSVGNWGDIQYF,TGCAGCGTTGGAAACTGGGGGGACATTCAGTACTTC
.,.,TRBV12-3/TRBV12-4,TRBJ1-2,CASSLGQYGYTF,TGTGCCAGCAGTCTAGGACAGTATGGCTACACCTTC
.,once,TRBV13,TRBJ1-1,CASTSRGWDTEAFF,TGTGCCAGCACCTCCCGGGGGTGGGACACTGAAGCTTTCTTT
TRBD1,.,TRBV5-3,TRBJ1-6,CARSLFTDRVGSPLHF,TGTGCCAGAAGCTTGTTTACGGACAGGGTAGGTTCACCCCTCCACTTT
.,.,TRBV6-5,TRBJ1-6,CASSYSHGVGSPLHF,TGTGCCAGCAGTTACTCGCACGGGGTCGGATCACCCCTCCACTTT
.,.,TRBV7-6,TRBJ2-1,CASSSSASVRSYNEQFF,TGTGCCAGCAGCTCCTCGGCTAGCGTCCGCTCCTACAATGAGCAGTTCTTC
.,once,TRBV28,TRBJ1-2,CASSGGVDRYGYTF,TGTGCCAGCAGTGGGGGGGTCGATAGGTATGGCTACACCTTC
.,.,TRBV5-1,TRBJ2-4,CASSFGESWDIQYF,TGCGCCAGCAGCTTTGGGGAGTCCTGGGACATTCAGTACTTC
TRBD1,.,TRBV7-2,TRBJ1-6,CAVDRGLNSPLHF,TGTGCCGTGGACAGGGGGCTAAACTCACCCCTCCACTTT
TRBD1,once,TRBV9,TRBJ1-4,CASSVGQGEEKLFF,TGTGCCAGCAGCGTGGGACAGGGAGAGGAAAAACTGTTTTTT
TRBD1,.,TRBV7-2,TRBJ1-5,CASSFGPGQDSNQPQHF,TGTGCCAGCAGCTTCGGCCCCGGACAGGATAGCAATCAGCCCCAGCATTTT
TRBD1,few,TRBV7-6,TRBJ1-2,CASSGGDSYGYTF,TGTGCCAGCAGCGGGGGGGACAGCTATGGCTACACCTTC
.,.,TRBV27,TRBJ1-2,CASSPLGGNYGYTF,TGTGCCAGCAGTCCCCTTGGCGGTAACTATGGCTACACCTTC
.,.,TRBV2,TRBJ2-7,CASSELETGEQYF,TGTGCCAGCAGTGAACTAGAGACGGGGGAGCAGTACTTC
.,.,TRBV7-3,TRBJ2-1,CASSLPGTKIDEQFF,TGTGCCAGCAGCTTACCCGGGACCAAGATCGATGAGCAGTTCTTC
TRBD1,.,TRBV7-9,TRBJ2-4,CASSLVGPGQKDQNIQYF,TGTGCCAGCAGCTTAGTCGGTCCGGGACAGAAAGACCAAAACATTCAGTACTTC
.,.,TRBV11-2,TRBJ1-5,CASSMEGNQPQHF,TGTGCCAGCAGCATGGAGGGGAATCAGCCCCAGCATTTT
TRBD1,.,TRBV2,TRBJ1-1,CASSEDRVTEAFF,TGTGCCAGCAGTGAGGACAGGGTCACTGAAGCTTTCTTT
TRBD1,.,TRBV7-9,TRBJ1-3,CASSSGTAVYNTIYF,TGTGCCAGCAGCTCCGGGACAGCGGTCTATAACACCATATATTTT
.,.,TRBV19,TRBJ1-1,CASSARDPYTEAFF,TGTGCCAGTAGTGCCAGGGACCCCTACACTGAAGCTTTCTTT
.,.,TRBV7-6,TRBJ1-2,CASSLYLGGPHGYTF,TGTGCCAGCAGCTTATATCTGGGGGGTCCTCATGGCTACACCTTC